This T cell receptor (beta chain) appears in the sequencing data of a study of cytomegalovirus exposure and HLA in healthy donors. In germline, CDR1 is MRHNA, CDR2 SNTAGT. Trimming stripped 5 bases from V and 2 bases from J, with 13 bases between. This CDR3 spans 14 amino acids. The repertoire was sequenced with immunoSEQ multiplex PCR; TCRdb's copy has only in-frame clones and lacks some. The table shows approximately 150,000 clones, with over 80% occurring only once. The sequence came from a man aged 18-30 years in good health and CMV-seropositive. Sequenced input: PBMCs. The chain is built from TRBV6-4 and TRBJ2-7; D is perhaps TRBD1 (6 bases). The CDR3 bases are TGTGCCAGCAGTAAGGTGGGACACCCCTACGAGCAGTACTTC. It yields the protein CASSKVGHPYEQYF.